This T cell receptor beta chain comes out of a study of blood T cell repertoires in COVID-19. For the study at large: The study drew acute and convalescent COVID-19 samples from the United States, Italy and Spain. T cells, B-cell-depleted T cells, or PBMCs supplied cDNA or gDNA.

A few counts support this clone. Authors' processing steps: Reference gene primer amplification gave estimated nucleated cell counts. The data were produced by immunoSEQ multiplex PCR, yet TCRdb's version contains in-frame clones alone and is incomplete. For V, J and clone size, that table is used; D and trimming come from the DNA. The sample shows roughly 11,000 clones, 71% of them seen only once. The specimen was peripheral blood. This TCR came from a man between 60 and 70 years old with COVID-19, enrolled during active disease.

The CDR3 sequence: CASSLEGTGGTGNTIYF. DNA of the CDR3: TGCGCCAGCAGCTTGGAGGGGACAGGGGGCACTGGAAACACCATATATTTT. The J gene is TRBJ1-3, the V gene TRBV5-1, with TRBD1 matching over 12 bases. V lost 0 bases and J lost 2; bases outside the gene matches: 3. Germline lookup yields CDR1 SGHRS and CDR2 YFSETQ. The CDR3 totals 17 residues. Full variable domain (rest looked up from reference TRBV5-1 and TRBJ1-3): KAGVTQTPRYLIKTRGQQVTLSCSPISGHRSVSWYQQTPGQGLQFLFEYFSETQRNKGNFPGRFSGRQFSNSRSEMNVSTLELGDSALYLCASSLEGTGGTGNTIYFGEGSWLTVV.